Sample share makes the clone carrying this T cell receptor (beta chain) medium-sized. Its antigen remains unknown. This record comes from a study of T cell responses to AZD1222 COVID-19 vaccine. TCRdb's copy holds only in-frame clones and misses some; the assay was immunoSEQ multiplex PCR. The table lists 55,000 to 80,000 clones, 65% to 80% of them singletons. Study-wide findings and caveats: The CD4 TCRs associated with vaccination extended across spike and predominated at 160-218 and 743-854. Two AZD1222 doses significantly raised spike-specific TCR breadth and depth over controls. Nearly half of the spike-specific TCRs reportedly recognize variant regions that carry no mutations.

Trimming left V 4 bases short and J 0 bases short, with 13 bases between. The CDR3 is 15 amino acids. The germline gives CDR1 SGHNT, CDR2 YYREEE (reference sequence). This chain joins TRBV5-4 and TRBJ1-1, with D unresolved. The specimen was peripheral blood, collected on day 0 of AZD1222 vaccination. This receptor was identified in an adult in good health. The CDR3 is CASSAHGFMNTEAFF. CDR3 in DNA: TGTGCCAGCAGCGCCCATGGGTTTATGAACACTGAAGCTTTCTTT.